Here is one T cell receptor beta chain with its context. Only in-frame clones appear in the TCRdb table, and some are missing; sequencing was by immunoSEQ multiplex PCR. The sample shows under 200,000 clones, roughly 92% of them seen only once. This record belongs to a study of control samples from healthy donors and cancer patients. Germline lookup yields CDR1 KGHSH and CDR2 LQKENI. Between the trimmed V and J ends, which lost 3 bases and 5 bases, there was a span of 16 bases. The CDR3 runs to 15 residues. This sequence originates from a woman aged 25 to 39 in good health. The V and J genes are TRBV18 and TRBJ1-1; D perhaps matches TRBD1 (6 bases). Sequenced: blood. The CDR3 DNA is TGTGCCAGCTCACCCTTGGGAGGGGGTCAGACTGAAGCTTTCTTT. Protein sequence: CASSPLGGGQTEAFF.